Listed below are T cell receptor beta chains from one sample, sequenced in a study of control samples from healthy donors and cancer patients. This table comes from immunoSEQ multiplex PCR, and its TCRdb copy is limited to in-frame clones, with some not included. The sample has tens of thousands of clones, roughly 94% seen once. Input material: blood. The receptor set was obtained from a man in his sixties in good health. The CDR3 runs from the conserved cysteine through the conserved F or W. Fields, in order: clone size, V gene, D gene, J gene, CDR3 protein, CDR3 DNA. The D gene is left open where the match is weak. Clone sizes are given selectively: once, few, many, or a class where the clone is expanded.

once	TRBV10-2	TRBD2	TRBJ2-1	CASSEWGTSGTNEQFF	TGCGCCAGCAGTGAGTGGGGGACTAGCGGGACCAATGAGCAGTTCTTC
-	TRBV5-1	TRBD2	TRBJ2-1	CASSLELAGGPGEQFF	TGCGCCAGCAGCTTGGAACTAGCGGGAGGACCGGGTGAGCAGTTCTTC
-	TRBV7-2	TRBD1	TRBJ2-7	CASSLVGQGGIYEQYF	TGTGCCAGCAGCTTAGTTGGACAGGGGGGGATTTACGAGCAGTACTTC
-	TRBV6-1	TRBD2	TRBJ2-5	CASSEARTSQETQYF	TGTGCCAGCAGTGAAGCACGGACTAGCCAAGAGACCCAGTACTTC
once	TRBV19	TRBD1	TRBJ1-1	CASNEDRVNAEAFF	TGTGCCAGTAACGAAGACAGGGTAAACGCTGAAGCTTTCTTT
-	TRBV27	-	TRBJ2-7	CASSLAETVSYEQYF	TGTGCCAGCAGTTTAGCAGAGACGGTCTCCTACGAGCAGTACTTC
-	TRBV18	-	TRBJ2-3	CASSLLTSTDTQYF	TGTGCCAGCTCACTACTGACTAGCACAGATACGCAGTATTTT
-	TRBV28	-	TRBJ2-7	CASSSGTLGQYF	TGTGCCAGCAGTTCCGGGACTTTGGGGCAGTACTTC
once	TRBV6-5	-	TRBJ2-3	CASSYQGTSSTDTQYF	TGTGCCAGCAGTTACCAAGGGACCTCTAGCACAGATACGCAGTATTTT
-	TRBV4-2	TRBD2	TRBJ2-7	CASSQGQLADSYEQYF	TGTGCCAGCAGCCAAGGACAGCTAGCGGACTCCTACGAGCAGTACTTC
once	TRBV27	-	TRBJ2-7	CASSWGREQYF	TGTGCCAGCAGTTGGGGTCGCGAGCAGTACTTC
-	TRBV6-5	-	TRBJ2-7	CASRKGSTYEQYF	TGTGCCAGCAGGAAGGGCAGCACCTACGAGCAGTACTTC
-	TRBV7-9	-	TRBJ2-1	CASSPPRNEQFF	TGTGCCAGCAGCCCACCCAGAAATGAGCAGTTCTTC
-	TRBV30	TRBD2	TRBJ2-5	CAWNLGLALYQETQYF	TGTGCCTGGAACCTAGGACTAGCGCTGTACCAAGAGACCCAGTACTTC
-	TRBV18	TRBD2	TRBJ2-1	CASSPPQREGSGQFF	TGTGCCAGCTCACCACCCCAGCGGGAGGGTTCAGGGCAGTTCTTC
-	TRBV24-1	TRBD1	TRBJ1-4	CATSESDRGLEKLFF	TGTGCCACCAGTGAGTCGGACAGGGGGCTTGAAAAACTGTTTTTT
once	TRBV3-1/TRBV3-2	TRBD2	TRBJ2-7	CASSLRQREFEQYF	TGTGCCAGCAGCCTCCGGCAGCGGGAATTCGAGCAGTACTTC
-	TRBV6-5	TRBD1	TRBJ2-7	CASSWETGPYEQYF	TGTGCCAGCAGTTGGGAGACAGGGCCTTACGAGCAGTACTTC
-	TRBV19	-	TRBJ1-2	CASSSSGDHSGYGYTF	TGTGCCAGTAGTAGCTCGGGGGACCATTCGGGCTATGGCTACACCTTC
-	TRBV2	-	TRBJ1-4	CASRQRRVATNEKLFF	TGTGCCAGCAGGCAAAGGCGGGTGGCGACTAATGAAAAACTGTTTTTT
-	TRBV28	-	TRBJ1-1	CASSLGFPIEAFF	TGTGCCAGCAGTTTGGGGTTCCCAATTGAAGCTTTCTTT
-	TRBV11-3	TRBD2	TRBJ2-2	CASSRGLAGHGELFF	TGTGCCAGCAGCCGGGGACTAGCGGGTCACGGGGAGCTGTTTTTT
-	TRBV7-2	-	TRBJ1-5	CASSTITGLNNQPQHF	TGTGCCAGCAGCACAATTACAGGACTGAACAATCAGCCCCAGCATTTT
-	TRBV2	-	TRBJ2-7	CASSPTRAQRDNEQYF	TGTGCCAGCAGTCCCACCCGGGCGCAGCGGGACAACGAGCAGTACTTC
-	TRBV21-1	-	TRBJ1-5	CASSERAEQPQHF	TGTGCCAGCAGCGAAAGGGCGGAACAGCCCCAGCATTTT
-	TRBV7-9	TRBD2	TRBJ2-7	CASSLVFGLAGSSYEQYF	TGTGCCAGCAGCTTAGTATTTGGACTAGCGGGGAGCTCCTACGAGCAGTACTTC
once	TRBV6-6	-	TRBJ2-3	CASRTNRATDTQYF	TGTGCCAGCAGAACAAACAGGGCTACAGATACGCAGTATTTT